This T cell receptor (beta chain) was found in a study of HIV-infected patients and healthy controls (dated by TCRdb to the mid-2010s). The CDR3 starts with the cysteine, ends with the phenylalanine, and has 13 residues. Of the read, only the CDR3 DNA is kept; its 39 bases are in frame from base 1. The germline V gene (reference sequence) sets CDR1 to LGHDT and CDR2 to YNNKEL. The trim is 7 bases for V and 5 bases for J, with a gap of 14 bases between the germline ends. Libraries came from 5' RACE. TCRdb shows the sequencer as Illumina MiSeq. In TCRdb, the public reads were trimmed at Q25 with fastp and aligned with MiXCR, with productive beta chains retained. Each CDR3 protein appears once, grouped with its most common genes and DNA. This sample has roughly 68,000 distinct CDR3 sequences in its table, and about a fifth of those were observed once. The top ten clones comprise around 1.4% of the sample.

Worth noting for this clonotype: It has no known antigen specificity. No base quality information exists; no much larger clone differs at one position.

The origin of this receptor is a human donor in good health. The sequenced sample was CD4+ T cells from blood. Recombination linked TRBV3-1 to TRBJ1-1, with TRBD1 as a weak D call on 6 bases. CDR3 protein: CASNQGTGTEAFF. The DNA sequence is given as TGTGCCAGCAATCAGGGGACGGGGACTGAAGCTTTCTTT. The reference TRBV3-1 and TRBJ1-1 proteins fill in what lies around the CDR3, so the full variable domain reads DTAVSQTPKYLVTQMGNDKSIKCEQNLGHDTMYWYKQDSKKFLKIMFSYNNKELIINETVPNRFSPKSPDKAHLNLHINSLELGDSAVYFCASNQGTGTEAFFGQGTRLTVV.